This TCR beta chain was documented in a study of blood T cells in healthy people across ages. Study-level findings and limits: Measured against age, TCR beta diversity per million T cells decreased in a roughly linear manner.

This clonotype was observed a few times. The antigen remains unidentified. A J-beta primer mix and a sample-barcoded 5' primer were used in a second PCR of about 7 to 12 cycles. Via MiXCR, TCRdb re-called the 5' RACE reads, giving one row per CDR3 protein. The data show approximately 760,000 distinct CDR3 sequences, with 20% to 25% seen just once and 9.4% held by the top ten. Germline trimming cut 5 bases from V and 8 bases from J; bases unmatched to any gene: 4. The CDR3 is 13 amino acids. Germline V gene data show CDR1 as SEHNR and CDR2 as FQNEAQ (reference sequence). This sample was shared with a second study, whose subject was T cells of mothers and their children.

Sequences were obtained from blood. The clonotype was recovered from a boy between 10 and 17 years old in good health. The V and J genes are TRBV7-9 and TRBJ1-4, with 8 nucleotides matching TRBD1. The CDR3 loop reads CASSQGAREKLFF. CDR3 sequence (DNA): TGTGCCAGCAGCCAGGGGGCGCGGGAAAAACTGTTTTTT.